A selection of T cell receptor beta chains follows, all from one sample in a study of human T cells and chemical hapten exposure. TCRdb fed the RACE reads into MiXCR, producing one record per CDR3 protein. Among over 35,000 distinct CDR3 sequences listed, about 4% were seen once. Sequences were obtained from whole blood. The receptors stem from a human donor in good health. Some clones in this sample may be carry-over from other donors' samples. Both conserved end residues are part of each CDR3. The D gene is left open where the match is weak. Part of the rows lack a size; the others show once, few, many or a class for expanded clones.

CDR3aa: CASSLLTNVLTF
CDR3nt: TGTGCCAGCAGCTTACTAACCAACGTCCTGACTTTC
v_gene: TRBV7-2
j_gene: TRBJ2-6
abundance: many
d_gene: -

CDR3aa: CASKRPAAEQFF
CDR3nt: TGTGCCAGCAAGCGCCCAGCCGCTGAGCAGTTCTTC
v_gene: TRBV6-1
j_gene: TRBJ2-1
abundance: many
d_gene: -

CDR3aa: CASSLDRVGTGELFF
CDR3nt: TGCGCCAGCAGCCTGGACAGGGTGGGGACCGGGGAGCTGTTTTTT
v_gene: TRBV5-1
j_gene: TRBJ2-2
abundance: -
d_gene: TRBD1

CDR3aa: CASSFRSNTGELFF
CDR3nt: TGTGCCAGTAGTTTTCGCTCGAACACCGGGGAGCTGTTTTTT
v_gene: TRBV19
j_gene: TRBJ2-2
abundance: many
d_gene: -

CDR3aa: CSGFVTIMNTEAFF
CDR3nt: TGCAGTGGGTTTGTGACAATCATGAACACTGAAGCTTTCTTT
v_gene: TRBV20-1
j_gene: TRBJ1-1
abundance: many
d_gene: -

CDR3aa: CASRKGLAGGRVDEQYF
CDR3nt: TGTGCCAGCAGAAAGGGACTAGCGGGAGGAAGGGTTGACGAGCAGTACTTC
v_gene: TRBV7-9
j_gene: TRBJ2-7
abundance: few
d_gene: TRBD2

CDR3aa: CASSLVGHQGYTF
CDR3nt: TGTGCCAGCAGCTTAGTTGGACACCAAGGCTACACCTTC
v_gene: TRBV7-6
j_gene: TRBJ1-2
abundance: many
d_gene: -

CDR3aa: CASSSDRKGQPQHF
CDR3nt: TGTGCCAGCAGTTCGGACAGGAAGGGGCAGCCCCAGCATTTT
v_gene: TRBV12-3/TRBV12-4
j_gene: TRBJ1-5
abundance: many
d_gene: TRBD1

CDR3aa: CASGPPGSDEQFF
CDR3nt: TGTGCTAGTGGCCCCCCCGGGTCTGATGAGCAGTTCTTC
v_gene: TRBV12-5
j_gene: TRBJ2-1
abundance: many
d_gene: -

CDR3aa: CASSFQEGGYTF
CDR3nt: TGCGCCAGCAGCTTTCAGGAGGGCGGCTACACCTTC
v_gene: TRBV5-1
j_gene: TRBJ1-2
abundance: -
d_gene: -

CDR3aa: CASSHPQAPGGYTF
CDR3nt: TGTGCCAGCAGTCACCCACAAGCGCCGGGCGGCTACACCTTC
v_gene: TRBV6-5
j_gene: TRBJ1-2
abundance: many
d_gene: -

CDR3aa: CSGLDSNYGYTF
CDR3nt: TGCAGCGGCTTGGACAGTAACTATGGCTACACCTTC
v_gene: TRBV29-1
j_gene: TRBJ1-2
abundance: many
d_gene: -

CDR3aa: CALRGRGPIRGTEAFF
CDR3nt: TGTGCCTTACGGGGCAGGGGGCCCATTAGGGGCACTGAAGCTTTCTTT
v_gene: TRBV30
j_gene: TRBJ1-1
abundance: many
d_gene: TRBD1

CDR3aa: CASTGASNTEAFF
CDR3nt: TGTGCCAGCACCGGGGCAAGCAACACTGAAGCTTTCTTT
v_gene: TRBV28
j_gene: TRBJ1-1
abundance: few
d_gene: -

CDR3aa: CASRAELAGGFSGYNEQFF
CDR3nt: TGTGCCAGCAGAGCAGAACTAGCGGGAGGGTTCTCGGGATACAATGAGCAGTTCTTC
v_gene: TRBV7-3
j_gene: TRBJ2-1
abundance: -
d_gene: TRBD2

CDR3aa: CASSRSVDTEAFF
CDR3nt: TGTGCCAGCAGCCGGAGTGTCGACACTGAAGCTTTCTTT
v_gene: TRBV12-3/TRBV12-4
j_gene: TRBJ1-1
abundance: many
d_gene: -

CDR3aa: CASSEPGSGEQYF
CDR3nt: TGTGCCAGCAGTGAGCCCGGTAGTGGCGAGCAGTACTTC
v_gene: TRBV6-1
j_gene: TRBJ2-7
abundance: many
d_gene: -

CDR3aa: CASGRDRGREGTEAFF
CDR3nt: TGTGCCAGCGGCCGGGACAGGGGAAGGGAGGGAACTGAAGCTTTCTTT
v_gene: TRBV9
j_gene: TRBJ1-1
abundance: many
d_gene: TRBD1

CDR3aa: CASSLNSGTGALHF
CDR3nt: TGTGCCAGCAGTTTAAATTCCGGGACAGGGGCCCTCCACTTT
v_gene: TRBV28
j_gene: TRBJ1-6
abundance: few
d_gene: TRBD1

CDR3aa: CSASKLAGAVMNEQFF
CDR3nt: TGCAGTGCTAGTAAGCTAGCGGGAGCTGTTATGAATGAGCAGTTCTTC
v_gene: TRBV20-1
j_gene: TRBJ2-1
abundance: many
d_gene: TRBD2

CDR3aa: CASSQDLPREVSSTDTQYF
CDR3nt: TGTGCCAGCAGCCAAGATCTCCCGCGGGAGGTATCTAGCACAGATACGCAGTATTTT
v_gene: TRBV3-1
j_gene: TRBJ2-3
abundance: many
d_gene: TRBD2

CDR3aa: CASSESTGHGYTF
CDR3nt: TGTGCCAGCAGTGAGAGCACAGGACATGGCTACACCTTC
v_gene: TRBV6-4
j_gene: TRBJ1-2
abundance: many
d_gene: -

CDR3aa: CSARDDRTEAFF
CDR3nt: TGCAGTGCTAGAGACGATAGAACTGAAGCTTTCTTT
v_gene: TRBV20-1
j_gene: TRBJ1-1
abundance: many
d_gene: -

CDR3aa: CSADSGRSRVDTQYF
CDR3nt: TGCAGTGCTGATAGCGGGAGGTCAAGAGTCGATACGCAGTATTTT
v_gene: TRBV20-1
j_gene: TRBJ2-3
abundance: many
d_gene: TRBD2

CDR3aa: CASSPVGRRSSYEQYF
CDR3nt: TGCGCCAGCAGCCCAGTCGGGCGGAGGAGCTCCTACGAGCAGTACTTC
v_gene: TRBV4-1
j_gene: TRBJ2-7
abundance: many
d_gene: -

CDR3aa: CASSQRDEQFF
CDR3nt: TGTGCCAGCAGCCAACGCGATGAGCAGTTCTTC
v_gene: TRBV3-1
j_gene: TRBJ2-1
abundance: many
d_gene: -

CDR3aa: CASSPGLGNEQFF
CDR3nt: TGTGCCAGCAGCCCGGGACTAGGCAATGAGCAGTTCTTC
v_gene: TRBV11-2
j_gene: TRBJ2-1
abundance: many
d_gene: TRBD2

CDR3aa: CASSYEGTEAFF
CDR3nt: TGTGCCAGCAGTTACGAGGGCACTGAAGCTTTCTTT
v_gene: TRBV6-5
j_gene: TRBJ1-1
abundance: many
d_gene: -

CDR3aa: CASSQGGYTDTQYF
CDR3nt: TGTGCCAGCAGCCAAGGCGGATACACAGATACGCAGTATTTT
v_gene: TRBV14
j_gene: TRBJ2-3
abundance: many
d_gene: -

CDR3aa: CASSSTSAYNEQFF
CDR3nt: TGTGCCAGCAGTTCGACTAGCGCTTACAATGAGCAGTTCTTC
v_gene: TRBV6-5
j_gene: TRBJ2-1
abundance: many
d_gene: TRBD2

CDR3aa: CASSLFGTHSTDTQYF
CDR3nt: TGTGCCAGCAGCTTATTCGGGACCCATAGCACAGATACGCAGTATTTT
v_gene: TRBV7-9
j_gene: TRBJ2-3
abundance: many
d_gene: -

CDR3aa: CASTPRGANYGYTF
CDR3nt: TGTGCCAGCACCCCCCGGGGGGCTAACTATGGCTACACCTTC
v_gene: TRBV28
j_gene: TRBJ1-2
abundance: -
d_gene: -

CDR3aa: CASSRGGEAFF
CDR3nt: TGTGCCAGCAGCCGTGGGGGTGAAGCTTTCTTT
v_gene: TRBV5-4
j_gene: TRBJ1-1
abundance: few
d_gene: -

CDR3aa: CASSYGSFETQYF
CDR3nt: TGTGCCAGCAGTTACGGCAGCTTCGAGACCCAGTACTTC
v_gene: TRBV6-2/TRBV6-3
j_gene: TRBJ2-5
abundance: few
d_gene: -

CDR3aa: CSVDRGTEQYF
CDR3nt: TGCAGCGTGGACCGGGGGACCGAGCAGTACTTC
v_gene: TRBV29-1
j_gene: TRBJ2-7
abundance: -
d_gene: -

CDR3aa: CSASVSQWGKNIQYF
CDR3nt: TGCAGTGCTAGTGTCTCCCAGTGGGGCAAAAACATTCAGTACTTC
v_gene: TRBV20-1
j_gene: TRBJ2-4
abundance: many
d_gene: -

CDR3aa: CASNRQGMASYEQYF
CDR3nt: TGTGCCAGCAACCGACAGGGGATGGCTTCCTACGAGCAGTACTTC
v_gene: TRBV6-5
j_gene: TRBJ2-7
abundance: once
d_gene: TRBD1

CDR3aa: CASSSSLGQPQHF
CDR3nt: TGTGCCAGCAGTTCCAGCCTGGGTCAGCCCCAGCATTTT
v_gene: TRBV27
j_gene: TRBJ1-5
abundance: few
d_gene: -

CDR3aa: CATSQGQSLLRPQHF
CDR3nt: TGTGCCACCAGCCAGGGACAGTCCCTCCTCAGGCCCCAGCATTTT
v_gene: TRBV15
j_gene: TRBJ1-5
abundance: -
d_gene: TRBD1

CDR3aa: CASSLENIQYF
CDR3nt: TGTGCCAGCAGTCTGGAAAACATTCAGTACTTC
v_gene: TRBV2
j_gene: TRBJ2-4
abundance: few
d_gene: -

CDR3aa: CASSRLASTNTGELFF
CDR3nt: TGCGCCAGCAGTCGACTAGCATCTACGAACACCGGGGAGCTGTTTTTT
v_gene: TRBV10-1
j_gene: TRBJ2-2
abundance: -
d_gene: TRBD2

CDR3aa: CAWSGSGRSAGELFF
CDR3nt: TGTGCCTGGAGTGGCTCCGGCAGGAGCGCCGGGGAGCTGTTTTTT
v_gene: TRBV30
j_gene: TRBJ2-2
abundance: many
d_gene: -

CDR3aa: CAAGTGGQRETQYF
CDR3nt: TGTGCCGCGGGTACAGGGGGCCAGAGAGAGACCCAGTACTTC
v_gene: TRBV7-8
j_gene: TRBJ2-5
abundance: many
d_gene: TRBD1

CDR3aa: CASSPPGQGINLSYEQYF
CDR3nt: TGTGCCAGCAGCCCGCCGGGACAGGGAATTAATCTCTCCTACGAGCAGTACTTC
v_gene: TRBV28
j_gene: TRBJ2-7
abundance: many
d_gene: TRBD1

CDR3aa: CASSLDRGGNQPQHF
CDR3nt: TGTGCCAGCAGTTTAGACAGGGGTGGCAATCAGCCCCAGCATTTT
v_gene: TRBV12-3/TRBV12-4
j_gene: TRBJ1-5
abundance: many
d_gene: TRBD1